The TCR beta chain described here comes from a study of blood T cells in healthy people across ages. A second about 7 to 11 cycle PCR used barcoded and J-beta primers. TCRdb re-analysed the 5' RACE reads in MiXCR, keeping a single row per CDR3 protein. Among about a million distinct CDR3 sequences listed, 30% to 40% were seen once. The germline V gene has CDR1 SNHLY and CDR2 FYNNEI. V lost 2 bases and J 0 bases, leaving 11 bases between the germline ends. CDR3 length: 16 amino acids. The origin of this receptor is a man aged 18 to 30 in good health. V usage is TRBV2 and J usage is TRBJ1-5; D is uncertain. The sequenced sample consisted of blood. The CDR3 is CASSESDGYSNQPQHF. In DNA, the CDR3 is TGTGCCAGCAGTGAATCGGACGGCTATAGCAATCAGCCCCAGCATTTT.